A single T cell receptor beta chain is shown here with its context. The target antigen is unknown. The entry originates in a study of memory CD4+ T cells and cytomegalovirus serostatus. Study details: Of the healthy Belgian adults, 9 were CMV seropositive and 20 to 25 seronegative.

Notes on the study in general: A US-trained random forest predicted CMV serostatus with median AUC roughly 0.9. Each of approximately 73 CMV-associated TCRbeta sequences occurred in one to five individuals.

Single viable CD3+CD4+CD8-CD45RO+ cells were sorted as the memory CD4+ T cells. The repertoire was sequenced with immunoSEQ multiplex PCR; TCRdb's copy has only in-frame clones and lacks some. The repertoire has about 64,000 clones, over 60% of them found once; the top ten carry nearly 0.9%. The sample taken for sequencing was memory CD4+ T cells from blood. This sequence originates from an adult in good health and CMV-seronegative.

CDR3 nucleotides: TGTGCCAGCAGCCAAACAGGAGGAAGTGAAAAACTGTTTTTT. This gives the protein CASSQTGGSEKLFF. V gene TRBV14 combines with J gene TRBJ1-4; maybe TRBD1 (5 bases). Germline V lookup: CDR1 SGHDN, CDR2 FVKESK. V dropped 2 bases and J dropped 7 bases, with 11 bases sitting between them. CDR3 length: 14 amino acids.